The present entry profiles one T cell receptor beta chain with its context. Its antigen is unidentified. Both 60 Vbeta primers and 13 Jbeta primers went into the PCR. This table comes from immunoSEQ multiplex PCR, and its TCRdb copy is limited to in-frame clones, with some not included. The sample shows roughly 140,000 clones, about 80% of them seen only once. This sample stems from a study of cytomegalovirus exposure and HLA in healthy donors. Regarding the study as a whole: In a later analysis, V- and J-gene trimming of beta chains associated with a DCLRE1C missense variant, replicated independently.

Sequenced material: PBMCs. The source is a male donor in good health and CMV-seronegative.

In nucleotides, the CDR3 is TGTGCCAGCAGCTTAGCCCTGACTGGTTACGAGCAGTACTTC. Protein product: CASSLALTGYEQYF. The chain combines TRBV7-9 with TRBJ2-7; D gene uncertain. Germline CDR1 is SEHNR and CDR2 is FQNEAQ (reference sequence). The V gene lost 0 bases and the J gene lost 4 bases, with 10 bases spanning the gap. This CDR3 has 14 amino acids. Full variable domain (outside the CDR3, taken from reference TRBV7-9 and TRBJ2-7): DTGVSQNPRHKITKRGQNVTFRCDPISEHNRLYWYRQTLGQGPEFLTYFQNEAQLEKSRLLSDRFSAERPKGSFSTLEIQRTEQGDSAMYLCASSLALTGYEQYFGPGTRLTVT.